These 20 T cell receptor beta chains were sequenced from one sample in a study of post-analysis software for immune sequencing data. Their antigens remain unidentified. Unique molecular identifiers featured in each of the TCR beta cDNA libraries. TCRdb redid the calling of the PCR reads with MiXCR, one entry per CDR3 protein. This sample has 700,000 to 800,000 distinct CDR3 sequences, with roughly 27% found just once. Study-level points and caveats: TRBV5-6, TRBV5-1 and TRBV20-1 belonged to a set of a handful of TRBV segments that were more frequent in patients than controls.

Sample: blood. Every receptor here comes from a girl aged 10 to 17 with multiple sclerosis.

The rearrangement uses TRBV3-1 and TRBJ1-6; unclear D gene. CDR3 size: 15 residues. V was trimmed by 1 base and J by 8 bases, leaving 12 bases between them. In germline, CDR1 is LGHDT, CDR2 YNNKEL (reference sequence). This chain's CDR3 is CASSQGPGWDSPLHF. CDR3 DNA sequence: TGTGCCAGCAGCCAAGGTCCCGGTTGGGATTCACCCCTCCACTTT.

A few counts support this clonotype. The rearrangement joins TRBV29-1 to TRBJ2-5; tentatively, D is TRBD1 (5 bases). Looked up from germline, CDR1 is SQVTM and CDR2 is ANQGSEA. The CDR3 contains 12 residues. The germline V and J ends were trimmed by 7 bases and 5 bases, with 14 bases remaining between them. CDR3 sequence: CSGTRSAETQYF. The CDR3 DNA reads TGCAGCGGGACACGGAGTGCGGAGACCCAGTACTTC.

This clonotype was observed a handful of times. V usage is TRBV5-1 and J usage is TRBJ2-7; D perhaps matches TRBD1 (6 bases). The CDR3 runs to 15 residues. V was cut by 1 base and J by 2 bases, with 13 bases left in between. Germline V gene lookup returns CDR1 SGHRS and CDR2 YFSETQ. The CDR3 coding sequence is TGCGCCAGCAGCTTGTCGACAGGCCCGACCTACGAGCAGTACTTC. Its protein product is CASSLSTGPTYEQYF.

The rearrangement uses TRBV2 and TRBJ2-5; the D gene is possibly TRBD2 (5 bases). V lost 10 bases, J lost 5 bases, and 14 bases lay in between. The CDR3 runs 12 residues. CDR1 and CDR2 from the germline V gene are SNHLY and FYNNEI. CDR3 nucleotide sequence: TGTGCCAAGAGAGGGATCGAGGAGACCCAGTACTTC. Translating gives CAKRGIEETQYF.

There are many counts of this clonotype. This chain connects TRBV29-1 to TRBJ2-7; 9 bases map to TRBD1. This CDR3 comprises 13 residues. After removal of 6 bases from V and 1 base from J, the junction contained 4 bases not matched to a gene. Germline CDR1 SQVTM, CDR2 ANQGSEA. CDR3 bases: TGCAGCGTGACGACAGGGGGGTCCTACGAGCAGTACTTC. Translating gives CSVTTGGSYEQYF.

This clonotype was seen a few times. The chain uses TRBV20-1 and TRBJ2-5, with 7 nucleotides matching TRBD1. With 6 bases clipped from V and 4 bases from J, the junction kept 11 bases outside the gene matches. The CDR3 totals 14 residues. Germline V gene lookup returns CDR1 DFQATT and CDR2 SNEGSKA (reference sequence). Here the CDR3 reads CSADETGKGETQYF. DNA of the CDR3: TGCAGTGCAGACGAGACAGGGAAGGGAGAGACCCAGTACTTC.

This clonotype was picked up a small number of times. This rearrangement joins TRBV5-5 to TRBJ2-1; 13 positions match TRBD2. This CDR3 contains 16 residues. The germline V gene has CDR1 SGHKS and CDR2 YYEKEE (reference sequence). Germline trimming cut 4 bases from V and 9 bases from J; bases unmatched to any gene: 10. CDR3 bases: TGTGCCAGCAGCCCGAGGACTAGCGGGGGTTTGGTTGAGCAGTTCTTC. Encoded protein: CASSPRTSGGLVEQFF.

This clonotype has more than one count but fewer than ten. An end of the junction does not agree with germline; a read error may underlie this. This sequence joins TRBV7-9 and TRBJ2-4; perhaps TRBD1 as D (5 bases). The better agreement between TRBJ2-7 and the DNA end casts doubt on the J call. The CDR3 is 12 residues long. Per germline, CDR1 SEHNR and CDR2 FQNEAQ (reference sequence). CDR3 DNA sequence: TGTGTCAGCAGTTTTATTCAGGGCGAGCAGTACTTC. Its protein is CVSSFIQGEQYF.

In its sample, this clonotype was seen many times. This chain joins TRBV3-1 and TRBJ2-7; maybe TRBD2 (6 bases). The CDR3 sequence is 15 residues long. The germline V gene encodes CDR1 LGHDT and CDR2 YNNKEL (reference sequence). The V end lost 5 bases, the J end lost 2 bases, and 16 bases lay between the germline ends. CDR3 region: CASSSGSGGAYEQYF. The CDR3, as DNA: TGTGCCAGCAGCTCTGGCTCCGGGGGAGCCTACGAGCAGTACTTC.

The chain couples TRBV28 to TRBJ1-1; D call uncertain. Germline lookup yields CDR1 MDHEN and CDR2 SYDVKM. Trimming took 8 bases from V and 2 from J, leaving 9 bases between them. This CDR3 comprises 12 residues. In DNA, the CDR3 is TGTGCCAGCCGCCCCCTTAACACTGAAGCTTTCTTT. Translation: CASRPLNTEAFF.

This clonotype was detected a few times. The CDR3 spells CASSMGLAGYNEQFF. The CDR3 bases are TGTGCCAGCAGTATGGGACTAGCGGGATACAATGAGCAGTTCTTC. The chain is built from TRBV6-5 and TRBJ2-1; TRBD2 matches at 13 bases. The CDR3 consists of 15 residues. Germline assignment: CDR1 MNHEY and CDR2 SVGAGI. With V trimmed by 5 bases and J by 4 bases, 2 bases remained unmatched.

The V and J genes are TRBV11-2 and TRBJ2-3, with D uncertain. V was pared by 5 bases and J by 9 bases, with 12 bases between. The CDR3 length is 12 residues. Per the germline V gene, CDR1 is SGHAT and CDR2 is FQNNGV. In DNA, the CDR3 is TGTGCCAGCAGCCGTGAGAGACGGACGCAGTATTTT. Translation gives CASSRERRTQYF.

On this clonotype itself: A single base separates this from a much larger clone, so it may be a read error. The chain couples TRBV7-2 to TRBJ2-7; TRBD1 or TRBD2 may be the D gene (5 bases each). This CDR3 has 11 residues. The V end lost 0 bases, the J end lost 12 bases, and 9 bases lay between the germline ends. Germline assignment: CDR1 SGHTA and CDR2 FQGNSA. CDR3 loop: CASSLAGTRYF. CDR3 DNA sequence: TGTGCCAGCAGCTTAGCCGGGACCCGGTACTTC.

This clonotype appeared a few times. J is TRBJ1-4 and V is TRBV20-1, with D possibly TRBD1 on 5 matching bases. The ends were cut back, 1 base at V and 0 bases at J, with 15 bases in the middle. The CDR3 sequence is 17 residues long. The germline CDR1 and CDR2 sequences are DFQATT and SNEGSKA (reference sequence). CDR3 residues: CSARGLKGIATNEKLFF. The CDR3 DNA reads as TGCAGTGCTAGAGGGCTGAAGGGGATAGCAACTAATGAAAAACTGTTTTTT.

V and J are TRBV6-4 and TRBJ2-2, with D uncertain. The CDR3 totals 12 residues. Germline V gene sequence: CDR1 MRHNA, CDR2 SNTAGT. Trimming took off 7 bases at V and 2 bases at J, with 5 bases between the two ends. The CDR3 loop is CASTSNTGELFF. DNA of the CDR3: TGTGCCAGCACCTCAAACACCGGGGAGCTGTTTTTT.

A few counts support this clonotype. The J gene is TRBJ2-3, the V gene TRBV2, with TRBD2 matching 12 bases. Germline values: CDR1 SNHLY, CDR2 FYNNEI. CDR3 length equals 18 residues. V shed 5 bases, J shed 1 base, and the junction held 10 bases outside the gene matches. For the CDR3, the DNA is TGTGCCAGCAGTCCTCGACTAGCGGGAGCGTTTGGCACAGATACGCAGTATTTT. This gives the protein CASSPRLAGAFGTDTQYF.

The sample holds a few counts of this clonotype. CDR3 bases: TGTGCCAGCAGCTTACGAGGACGGGCTCAAGAGACCCAGTACTTC. This sequence encodes CASSLRGRAQETQYF. This rearrangement joins TRBV7-9 to TRBJ2-5; no reliable D call. This CDR3 contains 15 residues. CDR1 is SEHNR, CDR2 FQNEAQ, per germline (reference sequence). V lost 2 bases, J lost 2 bases, and 12 bases lay in between.

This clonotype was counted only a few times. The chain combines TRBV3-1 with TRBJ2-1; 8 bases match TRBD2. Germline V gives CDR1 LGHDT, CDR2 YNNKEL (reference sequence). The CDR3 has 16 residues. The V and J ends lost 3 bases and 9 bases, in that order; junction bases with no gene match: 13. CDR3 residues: CASSHSGTRPSGEQFF. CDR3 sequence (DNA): TGTGCCAGCAGCCACTCCGGGACTAGACCCTCCGGTGAGCAGTTCTTC.

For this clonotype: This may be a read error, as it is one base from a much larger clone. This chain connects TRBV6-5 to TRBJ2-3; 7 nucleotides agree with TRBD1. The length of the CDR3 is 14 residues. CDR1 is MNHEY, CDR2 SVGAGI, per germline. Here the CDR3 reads CVSRQRQGTDTQYF. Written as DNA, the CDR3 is TGTGTCAGCAGACAACGACAGGGTACAGATACGCAGTATTTT.

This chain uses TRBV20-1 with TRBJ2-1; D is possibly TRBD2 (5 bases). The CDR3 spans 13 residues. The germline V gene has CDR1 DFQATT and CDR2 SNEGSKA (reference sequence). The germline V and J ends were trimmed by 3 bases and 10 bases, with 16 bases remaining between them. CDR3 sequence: CSASELAPGEQFF. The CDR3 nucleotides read TGCAGTGCTAGTGAGCTAGCCCCGGGGGAGCAGTTCTTC.